The 20 T cell receptor beta chains below come from one sample, sequenced in a study of technical replicates of blood from several donors. TCRdb keeps only in-frame clones here, not all; method: immunoSEQ multiplex PCR. Here the sample spans 85,000 to 100,000 clones, almost 96% being singletons. Sequenced input: T cells isolated from PBMCs. Receptors were obtained from a human donor in good health.

V gene TRBV7-9 combines with J gene TRBJ2-1; TRBD2 agrees at 9 bases. Germline CDR1 is SEHNR and CDR2 is FQNEAQ (reference sequence). CDR3 length equals 16 residues. With 3 bases clipped from V and 5 bases from J, the junction kept 8 bases outside the gene matches. The CDR3 bases are TGTGCCAGCAGCTTGAGGGCTAGCGGGAACGACAATGAGCAGTTCTTC. The encoded protein is CASSLRASGNDNEQFF.

V gene TRBV7-2 combines with J gene TRBJ2-3; TRBD2 matches at 11 bases. The germline V gene encodes CDR1 SGHTA and CDR2 FQGNSA. The CDR3 is 16 residues long. V gave up 1 base and J gave up 4 bases; unmatched junction bases: 4. In nucleotides, the CDR3 is TGTGCCAGCAGCTTAGTCGTACTAGCGGGAGCAGATACGCAGTATTTT. It is translated as CASSLVVLAGADTQYF.

The rearrangement links TRBV28 to TRBJ2-5, with D possibly being TRBD1 (5 bases). Trimming shortened V by 3 bases and J by 5 bases, and 16 bases separated the two germline ends. CDR3 length: 15 residues. Per germline, CDR1 MDHEN and CDR2 SYDVKM. CDR3 amino acids: CASSFGWGLRETQYF. The CDR3 bases are TGTGCCAGCAGTTTCGGGTGGGGCCTCCGGGAGACCCAGTACTTC.

The CDR3 loop reads CASSSGSGNTIYF. The CDR3, as DNA: TGCGCCAGCAGCAGCGGCTCTGGAAACACCATATATTTT. The rearrangement links TRBV5-1 to TRBJ1-3; no firm D call. The CDR3 extends over 13 amino acids. Germline loops: CDR1 SGHRS, CDR2 YFSETQ. V lost 4 bases, J lost 0 bases, and 5 bases lay in between. The complete variable domain, with remaining parts taken from reference TRBV5-1 and TRBJ1-3, reads KAGVTQTPRYLIKTRGQQVTLSCSPISGHRSVSWYQQTPGQGLQFLFEYFSETQRNKGNFPGRFSGRQFSNSRSEMNVSTLELGDSALYLCASSSGSGNTIYFGEGSWLTVV.

The sample holds one count of this clone. The V gene is TRBV27, the J gene TRBJ1-2, with 7 nucleotides matching TRBD1. Germline assignment: CDR1 MNHEY and CDR2 SMNVEV (reference sequence). The CDR3 contains 15 residues. V lost 5 bases and J lost 4; bases outside the gene matches: 10. In DNA, the CDR3 is TGTGCCAGCAGTCTCCAGGGGGTGGAGGGCTATGGCTACACCTTC. Its protein product is CASSLQGVEGYGYTF.

V is TRBV6-1 and J is TRBJ2-1, with D hard to call. CDR1 is MNHNS, CDR2 SASEGT, per germline. The CDR3 is made up of 14 amino acids. V was trimmed by 2 bases and J by 5 bases, leaving 10 bases between them. For the CDR3, the DNA is TGTGCCAGCAGTGAATTGTCCGTCGACAATGAGCAGTTCTTC. It specifies CASSELSVDNEQFF.

V is TRBV29-1 and J is TRBJ1-2; 10 bases match TRBD1. The CDR3 runs 15 residues. The V gene end was trimmed by 6 bases and the J gene end by 4 bases; junction bases not matched to a gene: 11. CDR1 SQVTM and CDR2 ANQGSEA come from the germline V gene. CDR3 nucleotide sequence: TGCAGCGTCAGGACAGGGGGTCATGTGGGCTATGGCTACACCTTC. Encoded protein: CSVRTGGHVGYGYTF. The whole variable domain, remainder taken from reference TRBV29-1 and TRBJ1-2, is SAVISQKPSRDICQRGTSLTIQCQVDSQVTMMFWYRQQPGQSLTLIATANQGSEATYESGFVIDKFPISRPNLTFSTLTVSNMSPEDSSIYLCSVRTGGHVGYGYTFGSGTRLTVV.

DNA of the CDR3: TGTGCCAGCTCCACCGTCGAGGGGGCGGGAGGCTACACCTTC. It encodes CASSTVEGAGGYTF. This rearrangement joins TRBV18 to TRBJ1-2; 7 nucleotides agree with TRBD1. The V and J ends lost 6 bases and 8 bases, in that order; junction bases with no gene match: 12. The CDR3 extends over 14 amino acids. Looked up from germline, CDR1 is KGHSH and CDR2 is LQKENI. Full variable domain (remainder filled in from reference TRBV18 and TRBJ1-2): NAGVMQNPRHLVRRRGQEARLRCSPMKGHSHVYWYRQLPEEGLKFMVYLQKENIIDESGMPKERFSAEFPKEGPSILRIQQVVRGDSAAYFCASSTVEGAGGYTFGSGTRLTVV.

The V and J genes are TRBV5-5 and TRBJ2-1; TRBD2 might be the D (6 bases). This CDR3 has 15 residues. The V gene lost 4 bases and the J gene lost 3 bases, with 14 bases spanning the gap. CDR1 and CDR2 from the germline V gene are SGHKS and YYEKEE (reference sequence). CDR3 region: CASSASLGGYNEQFF. DNA of the CDR3: TGTGCCAGCAGCGCCAGTCTGGGGGGCTACAATGAGCAGTTCTTC.

This chain connects TRBV29-1 to TRBJ2-3, with 7 positions matching TRBD1. CDR1 is SQVTM and CDR2 is ANQGSEA in the germline V gene. V trimming: 5 bases; J trimming: 4 bases; junction bases outside the gene matches: 9. This CDR3 is built from 14 residues. The CDR3 nucleotides read TGCAGCGTTACTGAGGGGGCAGGGGCAGATACGCAGTATTTT. It specifies CSVTEGAGADTQYF.

This clone was detected only a few times. The V gene is TRBV10-3, the J gene TRBJ1-1; no clear D. CDR1 and CDR2 (germline): ENHRY, SYGVKD. This CDR3 is built from 13 residues. The ends were cut back, 4 bases at V and 4 bases at J, with 10 bases in the middle. This CDR3 is CAISVGEGTEAFF. DNA for the CDR3: TGTGCCATCAGTGTTGGGGAGGGCACTGAAGCTTTCTTT.

The V gene is TRBV15, the J gene TRBJ2-5; 8 nucleotides agree with TRBD2. V shed 3 bases and J 1 base; nucleotides not matched to a gene: 13. The CDR3 is 18 amino acids. The germline CDR1 and CDR2 sequences are LNHNV and YYDKDF (reference sequence). The CDR3 protein is CATSRNRYSGSPQETQYF. The CDR3 DNA is TGTGCCACCAGCAGGAACAGGTACAGCGGGAGTCCCCAAGAGACCCAGTACTTC. The variable domain in full, completed from reference TRBV15 and TRBJ2-5, reads DAMVIQNPRYQVTQFGKPVTLSCSQTLNHNVMYWYQQKSSQAPKLLFHYYDKDFNNEADTPDNFQSRRPNTSFCFLDIRSPGLGDTAMYLCATSRNRYSGSPQETQYFGPGTRLLVL.

The rearrangement links TRBV5-4 to TRBJ1-1; D uncertain. CDR3 length: 12 residues. Trimming cost V 2 bases and J 2 bases, with 4 bases left between them. Germline CDR1 SGHNT, CDR2 YYREEE (reference sequence). CDR3 DNA sequence: TGTGCCAGCAGCTTCGGTAACACTGAAGCTTTCTTT. Residues: CASSFGNTEAFF.

The rearrangement links TRBV13 to TRBJ2-3, with 12 bases that match TRBD2. This CDR3 is 16 amino acids long. Germline V gene lookup returns CDR1 PRHDT and CDR2 FYEKMQ (reference sequence). With 4 bases clipped from V and 5 bases from J, the junction kept 7 bases outside the gene matches. CDR3 nucleotides: TGTGCCAGCAGCTCCCGGACTAGCGGGAAAATAGATACGCAGTATTTT. Amino acids: CASSSRTSGKIDTQYF.

The chain combines TRBV6-5 with TRBJ2-7; 7 nucleotides match TRBD1. The CDR3 is 15 residues long. V lost 0 bases and J lost 4; bases outside the gene matches: 6. Germline V lookup: CDR1 MNHEY, CDR2 SVGAGI. CDR3 coding DNA: TGTGCCAGCAGTTACTCTCGGACAGGATTGTACGAGCAGTACTTC. Translated: CASSYSRTGLYEQYF.

This chain connects TRBV6-1 to TRBJ1-1, with a weak D call TRBD1 (6 bases). V dropped 2 bases and J dropped 6 bases, with 16 bases sitting between them. CDR3 length: 15 amino acids. Looked up from germline, CDR1 is MNHNS and CDR2 is SASEGT. CDR3 coding DNA: TGTGCCAGCAGTGAATCGGGGGGCCTCGGGGCTGAAGCTTTCTTT. It codes for CASSESGGLGAEAFF.

This clone was recorded a few times. The genes are TRBV2 and TRBJ1-5; D not resolved. Between the trimmed V and J ends, which lost 3 bases and 3 bases, there was a span of 15 bases. This CDR3 has 16 residues. Per germline, CDR1 SNHLY and CDR2 FYNNEI. The CDR3 DNA reads TGTGCCAGCAGTGATGACACCCTGATTGTCAATCAGCCCCAGCATTTT. It codes for CASSDDTLIVNQPQHF.

CDR3 in DNA: TGTGCCAGCAGCCAAGAGGGGGGGGCAGCTTTCTTT. It yields the protein CASSQEGGAAFF. V is TRBV14 and J is TRBJ1-1, with D possibly TRBD1 on 6 matching bases. V shed 0 bases and J shed 10 bases, with 9 bases lying between them. The CDR3 loop spans 12 amino acids. CDR1 and CDR2 (germline): SGHDN, FVKESK.

This rearrangement joins TRBV19 to TRBJ1-5; a possible D gene is TRBD1 (5 bases). Germline V gene sequence: CDR1 LNHDA, CDR2 SQIVND (reference sequence). Trimming shortened V by 4 bases and J by 0 bases, and 13 bases separated the two germline ends. This CDR3 contains 16 residues. The DNA for the CDR3 is TGTGCCAGTAGTACAGGGATCCCTTATAGCAATCAGCCCCAGCATTTT. It translates to CASSTGIPYSNQPQHF. The full variable domain, in which reference TRBV19 and TRBJ1-5 provide the parts outside the CDR3, is DGGITQSPKYLFRKEGQNVTLSCEQNLNHDAMYWYRQDPGQGLRLIYYSQIVNDFQKGDIAEGYSVSREKKESFPLTVTSAQKNPTAFYLCASSTGIPYSNQPQHFGDGTRLSIL.

V gene TRBV9 combines with J gene TRBJ2-4, with D possibly matching TRBD2 (7 bases). From germline, CDR1 is SGDLS and CDR2 YYNGEE. The CDR3 sequence is 14 residues long. With 6 bases removed from V and 6 bases from J, the gap between germline ends came to 16 bases. The CDR3 here is CASTKGGDGNIQYF. CDR3 DNA sequence: TGTGCCAGCACGAAGGGGGGGGATGGAAACATTCAGTACTTC.